A selection of T cell receptor beta chains follows, all from one sample in a study of blood T cell repertoires in COVID-19. TCRdb keeps only in-frame clones here, not all; method: immunoSEQ multiplex PCR. The data hold about 160,000 clones, with roughly 87% observed a single time. Input material: peripheral blood. Receptors were obtained from a woman between 55 and 75 years old who had recovered from COVID-19. Both conserved end residues are part of each CDR3. A D gene is named only where the DNA matches it firmly. Part of the rows lack a size; the others show once, few, many or a class for expanded clones.

TRBV28	TRBJ1-5	.	.	CASSFRGHLPYSNQPQHF	TGTGCCAGCAGTTTCAGGGGTCACCTCCCCTATAGCAATCAGCCCCAGCATTTT
TRBV24-1	TRBJ2-1	.	TRBD2	CATSDRTSNEQFF	TGTGCCACCAGTGACCGGACTAGCAATGAGCAGTTCTTC
TRBV16	TRBJ1-1	few	TRBD1	CASSQLQGGNTEAFF	TGTGCCAGCAGCCAACTACAGGGGGGGAACACTGAAGCTTTCTTT
TRBV4-3	TRBJ2-3	once	TRBD1	CASSSGQGNADTQYF	TGCGCCAGCAGCTCTGGACAGGGAAATGCAGATACGCAGTATTTT
TRBV2	TRBJ1-4	.	.	CASSESGGMSEKLFF	TGTGCCAGCAGTGAAAGCGGGGGGATGAGTGAAAAACTGTTTTTT
TRBV5-1	TRBJ2-1	.	TRBD2	CASTAGGTYNEQFF	TGCGCCTCAACAGCGGGGGGCACCTACAATGAGCAGTTCTTC
TRBV11-2	TRBJ2-7	many	.	CASSRLRGRLLEQYF	TGTGCCAGCAGCCGCCTGAGGGGGAGACTCCTCGAGCAGTACTTC
TRBV9	TRBJ2-1	.	.	CASSRGGPYNEQFF	TGTGCCAGCAGCCGCGGCGGGCCCTACAATGAGCAGTTCTTC
TRBV13	TRBJ2-4	.	.	CASKQGIAKNIQYF	TGTGCCAGTAAACAGGGAATAGCCAAAAACATTCAGTACTTC
TRBV28	TRBJ1-2	.	.	CASSLPLTGRNGYTF	TGTGCCAGCAGTTTACCCCTCACAGGGCGAAATGGCTACACCTTC
TRBV12-3/TRBV12-4	TRBJ1-2	.	.	CASSQVDYGYTF	TGTGCCAGCAGCCAGGTCGACTATGGCTACACCTTC
TRBV5-5	TRBJ2-7	.	TRBD2	CASRVAGSYEQYF	TGTGCCAGCAGGGTAGCGGGGAGCTACGAGCAGTACTTC
TRBV7-9	TRBJ2-1	.	.	CASSWTDYNEQFF	TGTGCCAGCAGCTGGACAGACTACAATGAGCAGTTCTTC
TRBV5-4	TRBJ2-5	.	TRBD2	CASSSGGLAYKETQYF	TGTGCCAGCAGCTCAGGAGGACTAGCGTATAAAGAGACCCAGTACTTC
TRBV28	TRBJ1-4	.	TRBD1	CASSSTDRNEKLFF	TGTGCCAGCAGTTCTACGGACAGGAATGAAAAACTGTTTTTT
TRBV27	TRBJ2-3	.	.	CASTAGTDTQYF	TGTGCCAGCACCGCCGGGACAGATACGCAGTATTTT
TRBV19	TRBJ2-5	.	TRBD2	CASSIGGAGLETQYF	TGTGCCAGTAGTATCGGGGGGGCCGGGTTAGAGACCCAGTACTTC
TRBV28	TRBJ1-6	once	TRBD1	CAARQGASYNSPLHF	TGTGCCGCCCGACAGGGGGCCTCCTATAATTCACCCCTCCACTTT
TRBV6-1	TRBJ1-1	.	TRBD1	CASSEPGQGAEAFF	TGTGCCAGCAGTGAACCCGGACAGGGAGCTGAAGCTTTCTTT
TRBV3-1/TRBV3-2	TRBJ1-2	.	.	CASSHGAVSGYTF	TGTGCCAGCAGCCATGGGGCCGTGAGTGGCTACACCTTC
TRBV7-9	TRBJ1-2	few	.	CASSLVSPQMGGYTF	TGTGCCAGCAGCTTAGTGTCGCCTCAGATGGGCGGCTACACCTTC
TRBV24-1	TRBJ1-1	.	.	CATSGDTNTEAFF	TGTGCCACCAGTGGGGACACGAACACTGAAGCTTTCTTT
TRBV2	TRBJ1-4	.	.	CASSYRVEKLFF	TGTGCCAGCAGTTACAGGGTCGAAAAACTGTTTTTT
TRBV5-1	TRBJ1-1	.	TRBD1	CASSHTGDTEAFF	TGCGCCAGCAGCCACACAGGGGACACTGAAGCTTTCTTT
TRBV5-1	TRBJ1-6	.	TRBD1	CASSLLGLQGSGSPLHF	TGCGCCAGCAGCTTGTTAGGGCTACAGGGGTCGGGTTCACCCCTCCACTTT
TRBV27	TRBJ1-1	.	.	CASRADSQNTEAFF	TGTGCCAGCAGGGCAGACAGCCAAAACACTGAAGCTTTCTTT
TRBV29-1	TRBJ1-4	.	.	CSVGSSGEKLFF	TGCAGCGTTGGATCCTCGGGGGAAAAACTGTTTTTT
TRBV18	TRBJ1-3	.	.	CASSPNRDKKRLFGNTIYF	TGTGCCAGCTCACCGAACCGGGACAAAAAACGTTTGTTCGGAAACACCATATATTTT
TRBV28	TRBJ1-5	.	.	CASSPRRGNQPQHF	TGTGCCAGCAGCCCTAGACGGGGTAATCAGCCCCAGCATTTT
TRBV5-4	TRBJ2-5	few	.	CASSLVRGTQYF	TGTGCCAGCAGCTTGGTCAGGGGGACCCAGTACTTC
TRBV4-1	TRBJ2-5	once	TRBD2	CASSQAASGGAQETQYF	TGCGCCAGCAGCCAAGCTGCTAGCGGGGGGGCCCAAGAGACCCAGTACTTC
TRBV7-2	TRBJ1-5	.	TRBD1	CASSLALLGQGDYGAQHF	TGTGCCAGCAGCTTAGCCCTATTGGGACAGGGGGATTATGGTGCCCAGCATTTT
TRBV6-5	TRBJ2-7	.	TRBD2	CASSFERGGPYEQYF	TGTGCCAGCAGTTTTGAGCGGGGGGGCCCCTACGAGCAGTACTTC
TRBV6-6	TRBJ1-6	once	.	CASAVPNSPLHF	TGTGCCAGCGCGGTCCCTAATTCACCCCTCCACTTT
TRBV7-9	TRBJ2-5	.	TRBD2	CASSLDLAGVIETQYF	TGTGCCAGCAGCTTGGATTTGGCGGGGGTGATAGAGACCCAGTACTTC
TRBV6-5	TRBJ2-7	.	TRBD1	CASKSTGGISYEQYF	TGTGCCAGCAAGTCAACAGGGGGCATCTCCTACGAGCAGTACTTC
TRBV12-3/TRBV12-4	TRBJ2-2	.	.	CASSKLGTGELFF	TGTGCCAGCAGTAAGCTAGGTACCGGGGAGCTGTTTTTT
TRBV11-2	TRBJ2-1	few	TRBD1	CASSLGRDSYNEQFF	TGTGCCAGCAGCTTAGGACGGGACAGTTACAATGAGCAGTTCTTC
TRBV5-1	TRBJ1-4	.	.	CASSLSGSTSIYEKLFF	TGCGCCAGCAGCTTATCGGGAAGTACGTCAATTTATGAAAAACTGTTTTTT
TRBV3-1/TRBV3-2	TRBJ2-7	.	.	CASSQGSSAGYEQYF	TGTGCCAGCAGCCAAGGAAGCAGCGCTGGTTACGAGCAGTACTTC
TRBV19	TRBJ1-1	few	.	CASSKDKRAFF	TGTGCCAGTAGTAAAGATAAGCGGGCTTTCTTT
TRBV5-1	TRBJ1-1	few	.	CASSLGGNTEAFF	TGCGCCAGCAGCTTGGGCGGGAACACTGAAGCTTTCTTT
TRBV5-6	TRBJ2-5	.	.	CASSRGSGRETQYF	TGTGCCAGCAGCCGCGGTTCCGGGAGAGAGACCCAGTACTTC
TRBV7-6	TRBJ2-2	once	.	CASSPIFRENTGELFF	TGTGCCAGCAGCCCGATATTCAGGGAGAACACCGGGGAGCTGTTTTTT
TRBV19	TRBJ1-5	.	TRBD1	CASRGTGGSNQPQHF	TGTGCCAGTAGGGGGACAGGGGGGAGCAATCAGCCCCAGCATTTT
TRBV19	TRBJ2-2	few	TRBD1	CASSTLSGTGAFSGELFF	TGTGCCAGTAGTACACTCTCCGGGACAGGGGCTTTTTCCGGGGAGCTGTTTTTT
TRBV5-1	TRBJ2-3	.	.	CASSLDPRQSDTQYF	TGCGCCAGCAGTTTGGACCCTCGCCAGTCAGATACGCAGTATTTT
TRBV5-1	TRBJ2-1	.	TRBD2	CASRDSSGGTYNEQFF	TGCGCCAGCAGGGATAGTAGCGGGGGAACCTACAATGAGCAGTTCTTC
TRBV10-2	TRBJ2-7	few	.	CASSEQGYEQYF	TGCGCCAGCAGTGAACAGGGTTACGAGCAGTACTTC
TRBV21-1	TRBJ2-7	.	.	CARTGFAGCEQYF	TGTGCCAGGACAGGTTTCGCCGGCTGCGAGCAGTACTTC
TRBV5-1	TRBJ2-3	.	.	CASSLSGGTDTQYF	TGCGCCAGCAGCTTGTCGGGGGGCACAGATACGCAGTATTTT
TRBV3-1/TRBV3-2	TRBJ2-7	.	.	CASSQEGYEQYF	TGTGCCAGCAGCCAGGAGGGTTACGAGCAGTACTTC
TRBV9	TRBJ2-7	few	TRBD1	CASSQAGGREQYF	TGTGCCAGCAGCCAGGCAGGGGGTCGCGAGCAGTACTTC
TRBV7-2	TRBJ2-5	.	TRBD2	CASSLGSGGGAGRETQYF	TGTGCCAGCAGCTTAGGTAGCGGGGGAGGAGCCGGGAGGGAGACCCAGTACTTC